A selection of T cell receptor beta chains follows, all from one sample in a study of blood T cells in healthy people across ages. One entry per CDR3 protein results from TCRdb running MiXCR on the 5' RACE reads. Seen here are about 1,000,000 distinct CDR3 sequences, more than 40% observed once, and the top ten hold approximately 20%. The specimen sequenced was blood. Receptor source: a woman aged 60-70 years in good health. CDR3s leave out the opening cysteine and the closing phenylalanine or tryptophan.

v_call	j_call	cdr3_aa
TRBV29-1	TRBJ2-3	SGGRVASGSTDTQY
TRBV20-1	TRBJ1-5	SAKTGIGNQPQH
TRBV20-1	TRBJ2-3	SAPGLAGGLLFTDTQY
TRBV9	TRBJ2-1	ASSSRTSDNYNEQF
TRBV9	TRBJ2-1	ASSVETGGGYNEQF
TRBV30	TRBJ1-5	AWSATRQPNQPQH
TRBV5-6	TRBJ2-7	ANSPGQGIAEF
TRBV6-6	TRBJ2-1	ASSQLAGFYNEQF
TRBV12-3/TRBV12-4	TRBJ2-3	ASSQGQVTDTQY
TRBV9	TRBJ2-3	ASSAAVPDTQY
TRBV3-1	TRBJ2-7	ASSSRLADLSYEQY
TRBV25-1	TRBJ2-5	ASSAPIDRANQETQY
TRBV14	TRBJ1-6	ASSQTGGANSPLH
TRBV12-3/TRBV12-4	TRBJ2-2	ASRPDWLPGRELF
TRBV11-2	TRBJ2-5	ASRMILGLAEKGVKETQY
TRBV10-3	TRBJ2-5	AISKGTSGLQETQY
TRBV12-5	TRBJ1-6	ASGLATGFNSPLH
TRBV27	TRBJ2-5	ASSSRPGTRPTRQY
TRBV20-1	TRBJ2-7	SASSNEQY
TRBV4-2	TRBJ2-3	ASSQEALAGRARTQY
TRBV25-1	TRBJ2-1	ASSESLESGRAYNEQF
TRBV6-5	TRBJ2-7	ASTLQLGGYEQY
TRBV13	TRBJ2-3	ASSLRLAGAEDTQY
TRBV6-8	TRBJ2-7	ASSFPQEGAGNFSSYEQY
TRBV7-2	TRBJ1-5	ASSRPGLGQPQH
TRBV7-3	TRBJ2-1	ASSPMGGRRTNEQF
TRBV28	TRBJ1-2	ASSLLIGVHGYT
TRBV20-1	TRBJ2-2	SARDASSTGELF
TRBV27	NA	ASSLGSTQY
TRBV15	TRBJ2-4	ATSRAPGGGKAKNIQY
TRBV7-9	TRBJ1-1	ASSLGQGVSEAF
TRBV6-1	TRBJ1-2	ASTDSMAGYT
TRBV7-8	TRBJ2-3	ASCRGSTELNTDTQY
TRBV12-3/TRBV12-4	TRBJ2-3	ASSIVGADTQY
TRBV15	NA	ATNNRDSYEQY
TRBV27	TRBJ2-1	ASSPGTSGRVWVNEQF
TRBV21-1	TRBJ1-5	ASSKSQGEPNQPQH
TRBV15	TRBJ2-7	ATSRGPGDEQY
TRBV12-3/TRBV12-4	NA	ASSAGLAAEQY
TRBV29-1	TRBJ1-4	SVTMDEKLF
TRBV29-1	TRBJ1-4	SVDVGREKLF
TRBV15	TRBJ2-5	ATSRERPGETQY
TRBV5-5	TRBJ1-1	ASSLSRAGGMNTEAF
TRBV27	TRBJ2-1	ASKKGGGDEQF
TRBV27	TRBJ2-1	ASRTGGYNEQF
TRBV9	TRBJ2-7	ASSGRTSGSPYEQY
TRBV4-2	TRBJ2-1	ASSQEAGSSYNEQF
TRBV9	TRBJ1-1	ASSAIAGAKVEAF
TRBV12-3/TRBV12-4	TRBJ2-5	ASSHGTGWLETQY
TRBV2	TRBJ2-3	ASRGPTGEKADTQY
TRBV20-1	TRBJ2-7	SARGGAGRTYEQY
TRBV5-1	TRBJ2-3	ASSLGRGEGDTQY
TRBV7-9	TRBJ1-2	ASSQQGFDSGYA
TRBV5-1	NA	ASSQLLAGGYNEQY
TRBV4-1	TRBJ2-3	ASSQGREDTQY
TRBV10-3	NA	AISESTKNSYEQY
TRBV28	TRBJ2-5	ASRSGEETQY